A single T cell receptor beta chain is shown here with its context. Its cognate antigen has yet to be identified. Base qualities were left out, and no much larger clone turns up one base away. The trial excluded patients who had a history of autoimmune disease or were on systemic immunosuppression. Peripheral blood for TCR sequencing was collected from all dose cohorts at baseline, on cycle 4 day 1, and on cycle 7 day 1. Samples came from an open-label, multicenter, first-in-human phase I dose-escalation trial of ivuxolimab. Adults with locally advanced or metastatic melanoma, renal cell, hepatocellular, or head and neck squamous cell carcinoma were enrolled in the trial. Before TCR sequencing, CD4+ T cells and CD8+ T cells were sorted from peripheral blood as separate populations. Genomic DNA was isolated from the sorted cells so that the TCRbeta CDR3 region could be sequenced. TCRbeta CDR3 regions were sequenced using the immunoSEQ Assay. TCRdb holds this immuneACCESS table with in-frame rearrangements only. Some clones are missing; in checked studies, unresolved V genes explain under half, and the rest has no known cause. This sample has tens of thousands of clones in its table, and 88% of those were observed once. 3% to 4% of the sample goes to the ten largest clones.

The sample is drawn from a study of OX40 agonist ivuxolimab in advanced cancers. About the study as a whole: Ivuxolimab, which targeted the costimulatory receptor OX40 (CD134), was an agonistic, fully human IgG2 monoclonal antibody. Intravenous ivuxolimab was administered to patients every 2 weeks at six dose levels: 0.01, 0.1, 0.3, 1.5, 3 and 10 mg/kg. Among the roughly 50 dose-escalation patients, 19 had hepatocellular carcinoma, roughly 15 melanoma, 9 renal cell carcinoma and 9 head and neck cancer. The dose-escalation cohort was about 83% male with a mean age of about 60 years, ranging from about 20 to 85. Prior anti-PD-1, anti-PD-L1 or anti-CTLA-4 therapy was permitted, and 30% to 50% of dose-escalation patients had received checkpoint inhibitors. Partial responses were achieved by three dose-escalation patients, of whom one had hepatocellular carcinoma and two had cutaneous melanoma. Peripheral TCRbeta sequencing aimed to test whether ivuxolimab altered TCR sequence diversity and caused clonal T-cell expansion. The paper reports the monotherapy dose-escalation portion (N ≈ 50 patients) of the phase I ivuxolimab trial.

Overall study results and their limits: Clonal expansion of both CD4+ and CD8+ blood T cells was observed from baseline to week 6 at doses 0.1 to 3.0 mg/kg. Low levels of normalized T-cell clonal expansion were also seen in some patients who did not respond. Which antigens the clonally expanded peripheral T cells were specific for was not determined. Partial responders in the 0.1-3.0 mg/kg groups had among the lowest normalized peripheral clonal expansion, especially among CD8+ T cells. After ivuxolimab, more expanded clones were found on average in CD8+ T cells than in CD4+ T cells.

Trimming at the junction amounts to 3 bases on V and 2 bases on J, and the germline ends lie 14 bases apart. Looking up the germline V gene yields CDR1 SGDLS and CDR2 YYNGEE. The CDR3 contains 15 residues, cysteine and phenylalanine counted. Only the CDR3 DNA stays, 45 bases, in frame from base 1. The origin of this receptor is an adult with an advanced solid tumor such as melanoma, head and neck, liver or kidney cancer. The rearranged segments are TRBV9 and TRBJ1-2; the D segment could be TRBD1, given 6 matching bases. This specimen consisted of CD4+ or CD8+ T cells sorted from blood, obtained in a trial of the OX40 agonist ivuxolimab. In nucleotide form, the sequence is TGTGCCAGCAGCGAGGAGGCAGGGGACAACTATGGCTACACCTTC. This codes for CASSEEAGDNYGYTF.